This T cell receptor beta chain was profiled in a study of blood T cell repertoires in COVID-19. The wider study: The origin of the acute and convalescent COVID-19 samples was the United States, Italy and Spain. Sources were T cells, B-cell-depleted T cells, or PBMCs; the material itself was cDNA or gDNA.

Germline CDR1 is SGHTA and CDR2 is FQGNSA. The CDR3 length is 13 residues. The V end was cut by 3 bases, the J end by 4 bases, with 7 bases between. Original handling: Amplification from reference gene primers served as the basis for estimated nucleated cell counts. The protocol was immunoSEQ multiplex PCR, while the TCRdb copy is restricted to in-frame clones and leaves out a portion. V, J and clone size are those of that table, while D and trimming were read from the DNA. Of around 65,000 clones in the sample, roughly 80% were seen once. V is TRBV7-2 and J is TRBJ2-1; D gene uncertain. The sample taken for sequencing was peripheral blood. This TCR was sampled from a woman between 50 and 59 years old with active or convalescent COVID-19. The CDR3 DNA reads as TGTGCCAGCAGCTTGACTGGTTACAATGAGCAGTTCTTC. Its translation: CASSLTGYNEQFF.